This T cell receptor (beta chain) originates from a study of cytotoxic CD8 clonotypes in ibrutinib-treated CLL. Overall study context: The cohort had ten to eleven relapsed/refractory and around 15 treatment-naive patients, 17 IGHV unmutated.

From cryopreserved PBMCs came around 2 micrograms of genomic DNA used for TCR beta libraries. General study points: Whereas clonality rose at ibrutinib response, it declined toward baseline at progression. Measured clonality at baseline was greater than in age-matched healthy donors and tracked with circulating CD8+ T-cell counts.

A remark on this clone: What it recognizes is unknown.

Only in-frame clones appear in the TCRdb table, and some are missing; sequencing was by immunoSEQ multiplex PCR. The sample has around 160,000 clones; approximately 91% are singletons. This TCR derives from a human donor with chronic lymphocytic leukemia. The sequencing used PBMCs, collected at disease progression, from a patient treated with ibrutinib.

Written as DNA, the CDR3 is TGTGCCAGTAGCCCTAGCGGCGGAGACTACAATGAGCAGTTCTTC. Protein: CASSPSGGDYNEQFF. The J gene is TRBJ2-1, the V gene TRBV19, with 7 bases lining up with TRBD2. The V segment lost 6 bases and the J segment 3 bases; nucleotides outside the gene matches: 8. The CDR3 is 15 amino acids. CDR1 and CDR2 (germline): LNHDA, SQIVND (reference sequence).